In this sample, the clone carrying this T cell receptor beta chain turned up a few times. Antigen specificity is unknown. Germline V gene data show CDR1 as SGHTA and CDR2 as FQGNSA. The V and J ends lost 5 bases and 4 bases respectively, with 11 bases between them. The CDR3 is 13 amino acids. This specimen comes from a study of T-cell memory formation after mild COVID-19. Study results and limitations: Clones shrinking between day 15 and 85 showed a balanced CD4/CD8 split, and those that grew later tilted toward CD4+.

TCRdb independently ran MiXCR on the 5' RACE reads; one entry per CDR3 protein. This sample carries approximately 260,000 distinct CDR3 sequences, roughly 15% of them seen once, and the ten largest clones take roughly 23%. The chain uses TRBV7-2 and TRBJ1-1; a weak D match, TRBD1 (5 bases). Sequenced material: PBMCs or a T cell subset sorted from them (not recorded which). The sequence was collected from a man between 18 and 35 years old who had mild COVID-19 (a few samples of this study predate the infection). Cell type and time point are not known. This CDR3 reads CASSATGVTEAFF. The CDR3 bases are TGTGCCAGCAGCGCCACAGGTGTCACTGAAGCTTTCTTT.